This entry lists 30 T cell receptor beta chains sequenced from one sample in a study of cytomegalovirus exposure and HLA in healthy donors. The primer mix had 60 Vbeta and 13 Jbeta primers. Only in-frame clones appear in the TCRdb table, and some are missing; sequencing was by immunoSEQ multiplex PCR. The data contain about 130,000 clones, around 82% of them singletons. Sequencing used PBMCs. The receptors were gathered from a man in his forties in good health and CMV-seronegative.

V is TRBV27 and J is TRBJ2-7; 7 bases map to TRBD1. The CDR3 loop spans 15 amino acids. Germline CDR1 reads MNHEY; CDR2 reads SMNVEV (reference sequence). J lost 4 bases, V lost 0 bases, and 6 bases had no gene match. The CDR3 is CASSLSVGGAYEQYF. The CDR3 bases are TGTGCCAGCAGTTTATCGGTAGGGGGCGCGTACGAGCAGTACTTC.

This clone has more than one count but fewer than ten. This chain joins TRBV4-1 and TRBJ2-5, with TRBD2 identical over 13 bases. The CDR3 contains 16 residues. Germline values: CDR1 MGHRA, CDR2 YSYEKL. Losses at the gene ends were 4 bases for V and 6 bases for J; bases not matched to a gene: 8. CDR3 in amino acids: CASSPTSGGAVKTQYF. CDR3 sequence (DNA): TGCGCCAGCAGCCCAACTAGCGGGGGGGCGGTAAAGACCCAGTACTTC.

This chain joins TRBV9 and TRBJ1-1, with D maybe TRBD1 (5 bases). The CDR3 has 13 amino acids. V dropped 2 bases and J dropped 4 bases, with 9 bases sitting between them. Germline V CDR1 and CDR2: SGDLS, YYNGEE. The CDR3 spells CASSVSGGTEAFF. CDR3 DNA sequence: TGTGCCAGCAGCGTCTCCGGGGGCACTGAAGCTTTCTTT.

This clone was found a few times. The rearrangement joins TRBV13 to TRBJ2-5; TRBD2 agrees at 10 bases. Germline V gives CDR1 PRHDT, CDR2 FYEKMQ (reference sequence). This CDR3 is 17 amino acids long. With V trimmed by 4 bases and J by 4 bases, 12 bases remained unmatched. CDR3 sequence: CASSSSSGGAPRETQYF. CDR3 sequence (DNA): TGTGCCAGCAGCTCCTCCAGCGGGGGGGCCCCGCGAGAGACCCAGTACTTC.

This chain links TRBV7-9 with TRBJ1-6; D might be TRBD1 (6 bases). The CDR3 totals 16 residues. From germline, CDR1 is SEHNR and CDR2 FQNEAQ (reference sequence). V was cut by 6 bases and J by 11 bases, with 23 bases left in between. CDR3: CASSRRGGARFPPLHF. The CDR3 nucleotides are TGTGCCAGCAGTCGTCGTGGGGGCGCGAGGTTCCCACCCCTCCACTTT.

The CDR3 here is CASSQAGPGGSPLHF. CDR3 DNA: TGTGCCAGCAGCCAAGCTGGGCCCGGAGGTTCACCCCTCCACTTT. V usage is TRBV14 and J usage is TRBJ1-6; D remains unclear. CDR3 length equals 15 residues. Germline V CDR1 and CDR2: SGHDN, FVKESK. Between the trimmed V and J ends, which lost 1 base and 9 bases, there was a span of 13 bases.

V is TRBV19 and J is TRBJ2-1; TRBD1 matches at 9 bases. CDR1 and CDR2 (germline): LNHDA, SQIVND (reference sequence). V lost 6 bases, J lost 8 bases, and 8 bases stayed unmatched. The CDR3 covers 14 residues. CDR3 region: CASSPGQGVYEQFF. The CDR3 DNA follows: TGTGCCAGTAGCCCGGGACAGGGAGTTTATGAGCAGTTCTTC.

This chain links TRBV7-8 with TRBJ2-2; weak D call: TRBD2 (5 bases). V was pared by 7 bases and J by 4 bases, with 19 bases between. The CDR3 contains 16 residues. CDR1 and CDR2 from the germline V gene are SGHVS and FQNEAQ. CDR3 DNA sequence: TGTGCCAGCATCATAAGGGTCGGAGGAAGCACCGGGGAGCTGTTTTTT. Its translation is CASIIRVGGSTGELFF.

The V gene is TRBV10-3, the J gene TRBJ1-2; D gene ambiguous. The CDR3 is 13 residues long. Trimming stripped 7 bases from V and 6 bases from J, with 15 bases between. Germline-derived CDR1 and CDR2 are ENHRY and SYGVKD. The CDR3 nucleotides are TGTGCCATCACCCTTCGGTCTGCGGATGGCTACACCTTC. This translates into CAITLRSADGYTF.

This chain uses TRBV5-6 with TRBJ2-6; D is perhaps TRBD1 (5 bases). The V gene's germline CDR1 is SGHDT and CDR2 YYEEEE. The CDR3 runs to 14 residues. The V gene lost 2 bases and the J gene lost 2 bases, with 5 bases spanning the gap. CDR3 protein: CASSFRAGANVLTF. CDR3 bases: TGTGCCAGCAGCTTCAGGGCTGGGGCCAACGTCCTGACTTTC.

The chain employs TRBV4-3 and TRBJ2-3; 14 nucleotides match TRBD2. V shed 0 bases and J 6 bases; nucleotides not matched to a gene: 8. This CDR3 comprises 18 residues. Germline V gives CDR1 LGHNA, CDR2 YSLEER. This CDR3 reads CASSQEVPGLAGVDTQYF. CDR3 coding DNA: TGCGCCAGCAGCCAAGAAGTCCCGGGACTAGCGGGGGTGGATACGCAGTATTTT.

This chain uses TRBV12-5 with TRBJ2-2; no reliable D call. Germline V CDR1 and CDR2: LGHNT, FRNRAP. The CDR3 is 15 amino acids. Deletions cut 5 bases from V and 5 bases from J, with 15 bases between. CDR3 sequence reads: CASGPNSLRTGELFF. As DNA, the CDR3 is TGTGCTAGTGGTCCAAACTCGCTCCGGACCGGGGAGCTGTTTTTT.

The V and J genes are TRBV19 and TRBJ1-5; D call uncertain. The CDR3 length is 12 residues. Germline lookup yields CDR1 LNHDA and CDR2 SQIVND (reference sequence). Trimming pared 3 bases from V and 7 bases from J, leaving 7 bases between. The CDR3 DNA reads as TGTGCCAGTAGTATGCAGTTACAGCCCCAGCATTTT. It encodes CASSMQLQPQHF. The whole variable domain, filled in from reference TRBV19 and TRBJ1-5, reads DGGITQSPKYLFRKEGQNVTLSCEQNLNHDAMYWYRQDPGQGLRLIYYSQIVNDFQKGDIAEGYSVSREKKESFPLTVTSAQKNPTAFYLCASSMQLQPQHFGDGTRLSIL.

Only a few counts were recorded for this clone. The V call is TRBV6-5, the J call TRBJ1-1; 9 bases line up with TRBD1. This CDR3 region has 13 residues. Germline V gene data show CDR1 as MNHEY and CDR2 as SVGAGI. Trimming cost V 6 bases and J 10 bases; bases outside gene matches: 9. The CDR3, as DNA: TGTGCCAGCAGGGGACAGGGAGAGGTTGGAGCTTTCTTT. It encodes CASRGQGEVGAFF.

The chain joins TRBV29-1 to TRBJ1-3; D perhaps matches TRBD1 (6 bases). V shed 4 bases and J shed 3 bases, with 13 bases lying between them. The CDR3 extends over 14 amino acids. CDR1 SQVTM and CDR2 ANQGSEA come from the germline V gene. The CDR3 coding sequence is TGCAGCGTTGCTGGGGGCATAATTGGAAACACCATATATTTT. Encoded protein: CSVAGGIIGNTIYF.

CDR3 in amino acids: CASSYRPRDEQYF. CDR3 bases: TGTGCCAGCAGTTACCGACCCAGGGACGAGCAGTACTTC. The rearrangement links TRBV6-6 to TRBJ2-7, with D possibly TRBD1 on 5 matching bases. In germline, CDR1 is MNHNY, CDR2 SVGAGI (reference sequence). The CDR3 contains 13 residues. V was shortened by 2 bases and J by 5 bases, with 10 bases between the two germline ends.

The chain links TRBV7-2 to TRBJ2-3; D is ambiguous. Trimming removed 4 bases from V and 6 bases from J, with 8 bases in between. Per germline, CDR1 SGHTA and CDR2 FQGNSA. CDR3 length equals 12 residues. In nucleotides, the CDR3 is TGTGCCAGCAGCTCCGGTCCGGATACGCAGTATTTT. Its protein is CASSSGPDTQYF. The full variable domain, in which reference TRBV7-2 and TRBJ2-3 provide the parts outside the CDR3, is GAGVSQSPSNKVTEKGKDVELRCDPISGHTALYWYRQSLGQGLEFLIYFQGNSAPDKSGLPSDRFSAERTGGSVSTLTIQRTQQEDSAVYLCASSSGPDTQYFGPGTRLTVL.

The chain is built from TRBV11-2 and TRBJ2-5; D gene uncertain. The CDR3 consists of 13 residues. Per the germline V gene, CDR1 is SGHAT and CDR2 is FQNNGV. The germline V and J ends were trimmed by 5 bases and 1 base, with 8 bases remaining between them. CDR3 coding DNA: TGTGCCAGCAGCCGCGGATCCCAAGAGACCCAGTACTTC. It specifies CASSRGSQETQYF.

J is TRBJ2-7 and V is TRBV19, with 8 bases identical to TRBD2. The V gene's germline CDR1 is LNHDA and CDR2 SQIVND (reference sequence). This CDR3 is built from 11 residues. V lost 9 bases and J lost 9; bases outside the gene matches: 7. DNA of the CDR3: TGTGCCAGCATTAGCGGGGAGGTGCAGTACTTC. This codes for CASISGEVQYF.

The chain couples TRBV14 to TRBJ2-1; 9 bases are a match to TRBD2. V shed 2 bases, J shed 8 bases, and the junction held 7 bases outside the gene matches. This CDR3 contains 15 residues. Germline CDR1 and CDR2: SGHDN and FVKESK. Here the CDR3 reads CASSQLGTSFHEQFF. CDR3 coding DNA: TGTGCCAGCAGCCAATTGGGGACTAGCTTTCATGAGCAGTTCTTC.

The chain combines TRBV5-5 with TRBJ2-7, with 8 bases that match TRBD1. The CDR3 runs 16 residues. Looked up from germline, CDR1 is SGHKS and CDR2 is YYEKEE (reference sequence). With V trimmed by 0 bases and J by 5 bases, 10 bases remained unmatched. For the CDR3, the DNA is TGTGCCAGCAGCTTGGCCAAAGGACAGGGTATGGACGAGCAGTACTTC. The encoded protein is CASSLAKGQGMDEQYF.

The chain links TRBV7-9 to TRBJ2-4; the D gene is possibly TRBD2 (5 bases). Germline V CDR1 and CDR2: SEHNR, FQNEAQ (reference sequence). V lost 0 bases and J lost 8, with 5 bases in between. The CDR3 is made up of 12 amino acids. This CDR3 is CASSLAEDIQYF. Here the CDR3 DNA reads TGTGCCAGCAGCTTAGCGGAGGACATTCAGTACTTC.

The chain carries TRBV6-1 and TRBJ1-1; 9 bases are a match to TRBD1. V lost 7 bases to trimming and J lost 0 bases; unmatched junction nucleotides: 3. This CDR3 spans 14 amino acids. Per germline, CDR1 MNHNS and CDR2 SASEGT. The CDR3 sequence is CASNRGLLNTEAFF. The CDR3 DNA reads TGTGCCAGCAACAGGGGGCTCTTGAACACTGAAGCTTTCTTT.

The chain links TRBV2 to TRBJ1-1; 8 bases map to TRBD1. After removal of 11 bases from V and 1 base from J, the junction contained 3 bases not matched to a gene. Germline V lookup: CDR1 SNHLY, CDR2 FYNNEI. The CDR3 consists of 12 residues. The CDR3 sequence: CAATGENTEAFF. DNA for the CDR3: TGTGCCGCGACAGGGGAGAACACTGAAGCTTTCTTT.

The chain combines TRBV7-9 with TRBJ1-1; D might be TRBD1 (5 bases). The V and J ends lost 5 bases and 8 bases respectively, with 18 bases between them. Germline CDR1 is SEHNR and CDR2 is FQNEAQ (reference sequence). The CDR3 covers 14 residues. In nucleotides, the CDR3 is TGTGCCAGCAGCGCCCGATTAGACCCAGGGGAAGCTTTCTTT. Translated: CASSARLDPGEAFF.

The V gene is TRBV20-1, the J gene TRBJ1-1; TRBD1 aligns across 9 bases. The CDR3 is 11 residues long. Germline CDR1 reads DFQATT; CDR2 reads SNEGSKA (reference sequence). The V gene end was trimmed by 6 bases and the J gene end by 10 bases; junction bases not matched to a gene: 6. CDR3 loop: CSAKDRGRAFF. CDR3 sequence (DNA): TGCAGTGCCAAGGACAGGGGAAGAGCTTTCTTT.

This chain links TRBV11-2 with TRBJ1-2; no reliable D call. This CDR3 has 14 amino acids. CDR1 and CDR2 (germline): SGHAT, FQNNGV. The V gene lost 1 base and the J gene lost 3 bases, with 9 bases spanning the gap. CDR3 sequence: CASSLGGGDYGYTF. CDR3 nucleotides: TGTGCCAGCAGCTTAGGAGGCGGCGACTATGGCTACACCTTC. The whole variable domain, remainder taken from reference TRBV11-2 and TRBJ1-2, is EAGVAQSPRYKIIEKRQSVAFWCNPISGHATLYWYQQILGQGPKLLIQFQNNGVVDDSQLPKDRFSAERLKGVDSTLKIQPAKLEDSAVYLCASSLGGGDYGYTFGSGTRLTVV.

This clone was observed a single time. The DNA of the CDR3 is TGTGCCAGCAGCCGGACAGCGCTGAACACCGGGGAGCTGTTTTTT. Translated, it gives CASSRTALNTGELFF. V is TRBV11-3 and J is TRBJ2-2, with D perhaps TRBD1 (6 bases). The CDR3 runs to 15 residues. Germline CDR1 and CDR2: SGHNT and YENEEA. V was shortened by 5 bases and J by 1 base, with 11 bases between the two germline ends.

J is TRBJ2-1 and V is TRBV5-4; D remains unclear. The V end lost 2 bases, the J end lost 5 bases, and 14 bases lay between the germline ends. The CDR3 sequence is 15 residues long. Germline CDR1 reads SGHNT; CDR2 reads YYREEE (reference sequence). Written as DNA, the CDR3 is TGTGCCAGCAGCTTTCCCACAGAGAATAACAATGAGCAGTTCTTC. Translated: CASSFPTENNNEQFF.

The J gene is TRBJ1-6, the V gene TRBV6-1, with 7 nucleotides matching TRBD1. CDR1 and CDR2 from the germline V gene are MNHNS and SASEGT. V shed 10 bases, J shed 10 bases, and the junction held 16 bases outside the gene matches. The CDR3 is made up of 15 amino acids. The CDR3 protein is CATPLGGQVGSPLHF. The CDR3 coding sequence is TGTGCCACCCCCCTGGGCGGACAGGTTGGCTCACCCCTCCACTTT.